What follows are 5 T cell receptor beta chains derived from one specimen sequenced in a study of T cell responses to AZD1222 COVID-19 vaccine. Using immunoSEQ multiplex PCR, the repertoire was profiled, and TCRdb retains in-frame clones only, with some absent. The data show about 100,000 clones, with 92% seen just once and 1.7% held by the top ten. The input for sequencing was peripheral blood, taken on day 0 of AZD1222 vaccination. The receptors derive from an adult in good health.

J is TRBJ2-3 and V is TRBV4-1, with TRBD2 as a possible D gene (5 bases). CDR1 MGHRA and CDR2 YSYEKL come from the germline V gene. The CDR3 has 13 amino acids. Trimming cost V 1 base and J 6 bases, with 8 bases left between them. In DNA form, the CDR3 reads TGCGCCAGCAGCCAAGTTCCGGGGGATACGCAGTATTTT. Translating gives CASSQVPGDTQYF.

The genes are TRBV29-1 and TRBJ2-2; 13 bases agree with TRBD2. CDR1 SQVTM and CDR2 ANQGSEA come from the germline V gene. V lost 1 base to trimming and J lost 4 bases; unmatched junction nucleotides: 3. The CDR3 has 16 amino acids. The CDR3 nucleotides are TGCAGCGTTGAAGGACTAGCGGGAGGTATCACCGGGGAGCTGTTTTTT. This sequence encodes CSVEGLAGGITGELFF.

The chain combines TRBV2 with TRBJ2-1; possible D gene TRBD2, 5 bases. Between the trimmed V and J ends, which lost 4 bases and 4 bases, there was a span of 14 bases. The CDR3 loop spans 15 amino acids. The germline CDR1 and CDR2 sequences are SNHLY and FYNNEI. The CDR3 DNA reads TGTGCCAGCAGTGGAGGCGGGCGAAGGTACAATGAGCAGTTCTTC. Protein: CASSGGGRRYNEQFF.

The CDR3 reads CASSQAFRGVMNTEAFF. The CDR3 nucleotides are TGTGCCAGCAGCCAAGCTTTCCGGGGCGTGATGAACACTGAAGCTTTCTTT. The chain employs TRBV3-1 (or the pseudogene TRBV3-2) and TRBJ1-1, with D perhaps matching TRBD1 (5 bases). The CDR3 has 17 residues. V shed 1 base and J shed 0 bases, with 15 bases lying between them. Germline assignment: CDR1 LGHDT and CDR2 YNNKEL (reference sequence).

The chain couples TRBV27 to TRBJ1-2; the D is unclear. Per the germline V gene, CDR1 is MNHEY and CDR2 is SMNVEV (reference sequence). V was trimmed by 5 bases and J by 3 bases, leaving 13 bases between them. This CDR3 has 14 amino acids. The CDR3 loop is CASSPRLWDYGYTF. The CDR3 DNA follows: TGTGCCAGCAGTCCGAGACTCTGGGACTATGGCTACACCTTC.